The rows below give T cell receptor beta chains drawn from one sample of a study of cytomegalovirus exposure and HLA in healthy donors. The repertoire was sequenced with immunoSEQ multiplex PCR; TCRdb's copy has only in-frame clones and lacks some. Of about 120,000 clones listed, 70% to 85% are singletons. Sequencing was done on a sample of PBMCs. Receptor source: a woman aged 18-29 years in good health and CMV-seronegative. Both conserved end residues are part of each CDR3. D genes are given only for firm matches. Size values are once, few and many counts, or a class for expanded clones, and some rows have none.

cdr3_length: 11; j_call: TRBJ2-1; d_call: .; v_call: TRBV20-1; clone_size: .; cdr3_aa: CSASMYSEQFF; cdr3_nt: TGCAGTGCTTCTATGTATAGTGAGCAGTTCTTC
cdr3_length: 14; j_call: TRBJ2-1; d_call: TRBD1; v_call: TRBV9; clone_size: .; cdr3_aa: CASSAPGTDNEQFF; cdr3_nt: TGTGCCAGCAGCGCGCCCGGGACAGACAATGAGCAGTTCTTC
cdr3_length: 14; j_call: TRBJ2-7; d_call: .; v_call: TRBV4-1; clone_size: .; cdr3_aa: CASSRARSSYEQYF; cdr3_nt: TGCGCCAGCAGCCGGGCCAGGTCCTCCTACGAGCAGTACTTC
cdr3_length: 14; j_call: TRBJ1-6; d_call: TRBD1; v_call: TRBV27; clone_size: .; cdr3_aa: CASTQTGLASPLHF; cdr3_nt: TGTGCCAGCACCCAGACAGGGTTAGCTTCACCCCTCCACTTT
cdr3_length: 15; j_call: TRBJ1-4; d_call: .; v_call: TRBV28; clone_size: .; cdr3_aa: CASAGTLAPNEKLFF; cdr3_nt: TGTGCCAGCGCCGGGACTCTTGCGCCTAATGAAAAACTGTTTTTT
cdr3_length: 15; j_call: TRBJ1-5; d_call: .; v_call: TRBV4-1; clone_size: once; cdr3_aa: CASSQETRSNQPQHF; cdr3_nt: TGCGCCAGCAGCCAGGAAACGAGGAGCAATCAGCCCCAGCATTTT
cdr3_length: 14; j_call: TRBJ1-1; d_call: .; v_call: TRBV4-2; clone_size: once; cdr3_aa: CASSLITGNTEAFF; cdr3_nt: TGTGCCAGCAGCCTGATTACTGGGAACACTGAAGCTTTCTTT
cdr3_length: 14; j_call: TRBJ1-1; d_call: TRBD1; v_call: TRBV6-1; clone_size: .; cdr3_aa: CASSNRGRNTEAFF; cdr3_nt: TGTGCCAGCAGTAACAGGGGGCGCAACACTGAAGCTTTCTTT
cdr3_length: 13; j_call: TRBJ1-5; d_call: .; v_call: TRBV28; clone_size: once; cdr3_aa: CASSLGLDQPQHF; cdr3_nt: TGTGCCAGCAGTTTAGGGCTCGATCAGCCCCAGCATTTT
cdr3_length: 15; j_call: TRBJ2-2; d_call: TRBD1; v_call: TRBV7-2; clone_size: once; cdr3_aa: CASSWDRENTGELFF; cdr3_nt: TGTGCCAGCAGCTGGGACAGGGAGAACACCGGGGAGCTGTTTTTT
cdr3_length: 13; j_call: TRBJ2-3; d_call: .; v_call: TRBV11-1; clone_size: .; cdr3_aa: CASLGREWDTQYF; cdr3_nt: TGTGCCAGCCTAGGTCGGGAATGGGATACGCAGTATTTT